This T cell receptor (beta chain) was identified in a study of regulatory T cells in long-lasting Graves disease (dated by TCRdb to about 2021). As for the study more broadly: Persistent Graves' disease patients were compared with newly diagnosed Graves' disease patients by peripheral blood TCR sequencing and RNA sequencing. The study took place in China and was registered as a clinical trial. TCR sequencing covered roughly 13 persistent and some 20 newly diagnosed Graves' disease patients, 33 samples in total. General findings and caveats noted by the study authors: Peripheral blood alone was examined, since thyroid tissue, which constituted the primary lesion, could not be accessed. More public clonotypes were shared among persistent patients (roughly 3,000) than among newly diagnosed patients (966). Persistent Graves' disease patients showed lower TCR Shannon entropy and fewer highly expanded clones than newly diagnosed patients, suggesting clonal expansion. The small sample size was acknowledged by the authors as a limitation that may reduce accuracy. Preferential use of TRBV28, TRBJ1-2 and TRBJ2-5 was observed in persistent disease, whereas TRBV20-1 and TRBJ2-1 were favored in newly diagnosed disease.

For both TCR sequencing and RNA sequencing, RNA was extracted from PBMCs using TRIzol. The diagnosis of Graves' disease followed American Thyroid Association guidelines. Patients were recruited from an endocrinology department in Xi'an, China. Each patient gave approximately 9 milliliters of peripheral blood, collected in an EDTA anticoagulant tube. Ficoll Paque Plus density gradient separation was used to isolate PBMCs, and no additional T cell sorting was done. An Agilent 2100 Bioanalyzer and agarose gel were used to check RNA quality, while a NanoDrop 2000 measured RNA concentration. Relative to germline, V is missing 0 bases and J is missing 1 base, with 5 bases of the junction outside any gene match. The germline V gene supplies CDR1 SGHRS and CDR2 YFSETQ. The CDR3 goes from the cysteine to the phenylalanine over 18 residues. This entry keeps only the CDR3 DNA: 54 bases, framed from base 1. Comment on this clonotype: Its antigen is unknown. Per-nucleotide qualities are absent, and no much larger clonotype sits a single base away.

TCRdb reanalyzed the raw reads on its own, using fastp at Q25 for trimming and MiXCR for clone calling, and kept in-frame beta chains. Records with the same CDR3 protein are collapsed into one entry carrying the most frequent genes and DNA. For this sample there are 350 to 500 distinct CDR3 sequences; around 64% appear just once. Under 50% of the sample is held by the ten biggest clonotypes. This chain joins TRBV5-1 to TRBJ2-5; TRBD2 agrees with 14 junctional bases. This sample comprised peripheral blood mononuclear cells (PBMCs), obtained with antithyroid drug treatment, in newly diagnosed or persistent Graves disease (not recorded which). The receptor comes from a female donor with Graves disease. Donor details come from another sample of the same person, matched by shared clones. The CDR3 region reads CASSLAGLAGDPQETQYF. The bases read TGCGCCAGCAGCTTGGCGGGACTAGCGGGAGATCCCCAAGAGACCCAGTACTTC.